What follows are 28 T cell receptor beta chains derived from one specimen sequenced in a study of cytomegalovirus exposure and HLA in healthy donors. PCR employed 60 Vbeta and 13 Jbeta primers. Sequencing used immunoSEQ multiplex PCR; TCRdb keeps in-frame clones, though not all of them. This sample yields some 130,000 clones, of which 75% to 80% are seen a single time; around 2% belongs to the top ten. Sequenced sample: PBMCs. These receptors all stem from a man aged 25 to 40 in good health and CMV-seronegative.

The rearrangement uses TRBV19 and TRBJ1-1; 7 positions match TRBD1. This CDR3 contains 18 residues. V shed 9 bases, J shed 1 base, and the junction held 20 bases outside the gene matches. Germline V lookup: CDR1 LNHDA, CDR2 SQIVND (reference sequence). The CDR3 bases are TGTGCCAGCCGAGCACAAGGCACAAGGACAGGAGGGAACACTGAAGCTTTCTTT. Translating gives CASRAQGTRTGGNTEAFF. Based on the CDR3 plus reference TRBV19 and TRBJ1-1, the full variable domain is DGGITQSPKYLFRKEGQNVTLSCEQNLNHDAMYWYRQDPGQGLRLIYYSQIVNDFQKGDIAEGYSVSREKKESFPLTVTSAQKNPTAFYLCASRAQGTRTGGNTEAFFGQGTRLTVV.

The rearrangement links TRBV27 to TRBJ1-6; TRBD1 matches 7 bases. This CDR3 contains 17 residues. J was trimmed by 5 bases and V by 0 bases; bases with no gene match: 7. Germline assignment: CDR1 MNHEY and CDR2 SMNVEV (reference sequence). For the CDR3, the DNA is TGTGCCAGCAGTTTATCTTTTAGGGGACAGAATAATTCACCCCTCCACTTT. This codes for CASSLSFRGQNNSPLHF.

The chain is built from TRBV10-2 and TRBJ2-3; TRBD1 matches at 8 bases. The CDR3 is 13 amino acids. Germline-derived CDR1 and CDR2 are WSHSY and SAAADI. The V gene end was trimmed by 6 bases and the J gene end by 1 base; junction bases not matched to a gene: 0. This chain's CDR3 is CASRDRGTDTQYF. As DNA, the CDR3 is TGCGCCAGCAGGGACAGGGGCACAGATACGCAGTATTTT.

There are a few counts of this clone. The genes are TRBV5-4 and TRBJ2-5, with 7 bases fitting TRBD1. The CDR3 consists of 14 residues. Germline V gene data show CDR1 as SGHNT and CDR2 as YYREEE (reference sequence). Trimming cost V 0 bases and J 5 bases; bases outside gene matches: 4. In nucleotides, the CDR3 is TGTGCCAGCAGCTTGGGACAGGGTCGGGAGACCCAGTACTTC. Protein sequence: CASSLGQGRETQYF.

The V and J genes are TRBV5-1 and TRBJ2-7; 9 nucleotides match TRBD1. V was pared by 3 bases and J by 6 bases, with 13 bases of the junction left unmatched. The length of the CDR3 is 16 residues. The germline V gene encodes CDR1 SGHRS and CDR2 YFSETQ. The CDR3 sequence: CASSYGTGGASSEQYF. Here the CDR3 DNA reads TGCGCCAGCAGCTATGGAACAGGGGGCGCTTCGAGCGAGCAGTACTTC. Full variable domain (outside the CDR3, taken from reference TRBV5-1 and TRBJ2-7): KAGVTQTPRYLIKTRGQQVTLSCSPISGHRSVSWYQQTPGQGLQFLFEYFSETQRNKGNFPGRFSGRQFSNSRSEMNVSTLELGDSALYLCASSYGTGGASSEQYFGPGTRLTVT.

A note on this clone: This sample also contains other DNA sequences that code for the same CDR3. This chain connects TRBV19 to TRBJ1-5; TRBD1 matches at 7 bases. Germline CDR1 and CDR2: LNHDA and SQIVND (reference sequence). The CDR3 consists of 13 residues. Trimming at V came to 2 bases and at J to 5 bases, leaving 0 bases not matched to a gene. The CDR3 DNA reads as TGTGCCAGTAGTATACAGGGGGATCAGCCCCAGCATTTT. Translating it yields CASSIQGDQPQHF.

This clone was counted between two and nine times. V is TRBV5-5 and J is TRBJ2-7; D perhaps matches TRBD1 (6 bases). V was shortened by 6 bases and J by 1 base, with 20 bases between the two germline ends. The germline CDR1 and CDR2 sequences are SGHKS and YYEKEE (reference sequence). The CDR3 totals 16 residues. The CDR3 loop reads CASIPLSGTPSYEQYF. The CDR3, as DNA: TGTGCCAGCATTCCTCTCTCCGGGACACCTTCCTACGAGCAGTACTTC.

This clone was detected only once. The chain links TRBV6-5 to TRBJ1-1; 7 nucleotides match TRBD1. The CDR3 length is 14 residues. V lost 2 bases to trimming and J lost 4 bases; unmatched junction nucleotides: 4. Germline values: CDR1 MNHEY, CDR2 SVGAGI. CDR3 in DNA: TGTGCCAGCAGTTACGAGGGGGCTATCACTGAAGCTTTCTTT. Translated, it gives CASSYEGAITEAFF.

This chain uses TRBV5-1 with TRBJ2-3; 9 positions match TRBD2. The germline gives CDR1 SGHRS, CDR2 YFSETQ. The length of the CDR3 is 18 residues. The V segment lost 0 bases and the J segment 3 bases; nucleotides outside the gene matches: 11. The CDR3 loop reads CASSLAGGSGSTTDTQYF. DNA of the CDR3: TGCGCCAGCAGCTTGGCGGGTGGTAGCGGGAGTACTACAGATACGCAGTATTTT.

The rearrangement uses TRBV7-6 and TRBJ2-3; 7 bases fit TRBD2. The CDR3 length is 14 residues. Trimming removed 7 bases from V and 3 bases from J; junction bases left unmatched: 7. Germline assignment: CDR1 SGHVS and CDR2 FNYEAQ. CDR3 nucleotides: TGTGCCAGCACGCCCTCGGGACTAACAGATACGCAGTATTTT. Protein sequence: CASTPSGLTDTQYF.

V usage is TRBV11-2 and J usage is TRBJ2-5, with D uncertain. V lost 1 base, J lost 9 bases, and 12 bases lay in between. There are 13 residues in the CDR3. CDR1 is SGHAT and CDR2 is FQNNGV in the germline V gene. Here the CDR3 DNA reads TGTGCCAGCAGCTTAGCTGAGCAGGCGTCCCAGTACTTC. Translated, it gives CASSLAEQASQYF.

A few counts support this clone. The rearrangement joins TRBV28 to TRBJ2-1; perhaps TRBD2 as D (5 bases). The germline CDR1 and CDR2 sequences are MDHEN and SYDVKM. V was shortened by 10 bases and J by 9 bases, with 16 bases between the two germline ends. This CDR3 spans 12 amino acids. The CDR3 DNA follows: TGTGCCACCCCGGGCGAGGAGGTTGAGCAGTTCTTC. The encoded protein is CATPGEEVEQFF.

J is TRBJ2-1 and V is TRBV13, with D possibly TRBD1 on 6 matching bases. There are 13 residues in the CDR3. V dropped 0 bases and J dropped 7 bases, with 7 bases sitting between them. Per the germline V gene, CDR1 is PRHDT and CDR2 is FYEKMQ (reference sequence). CDR3 amino acids: CASSLGQGNEQFF. The CDR3 nucleotides are TGTGCCAGCAGCTTAGGGCAGGGGAATGAGCAGTTCTTC.

The chain employs TRBV2 and TRBJ2-2, with 8 bases matching TRBD2. CDR1 SNHLY and CDR2 FYNNEI come from the germline V gene. This CDR3 has 15 amino acids. The J segment lost 7 bases and the V segment lost 4 bases, leaving 8 bases of the junction unmatched. CDR3 protein: CASSAGAGAIGELFF. As DNA, the CDR3 is TGTGCCAGCAGTGCAGGAGCGGGAGCGATCGGGGAGCTGTTTTTT. Combining the CDR3 with reference TRBV2 and TRBJ2-2 gives the whole variable domain EPEVTQTPSHQVTQMGQEVILRCVPISNHLYFYWYRQILGQKVEFLVSFYNNEISEKSEIFDDQFSVERPDGSNFTLKIRSTKLEDSAMYFCASSAGAGAIGELFFGEGSRLTVL.

The chain employs TRBV28 and TRBJ2-6; D call uncertain. The CDR3 totals 15 residues. V lost 3 bases, J lost 0 bases, and 6 bases lay in between. The V gene's germline CDR1 is MDHEN and CDR2 SYDVKM. The CDR3 bases are TGTGCCAGCAGTTTTCAGTACTCTGGGGCCAACGTCCTGACTTTC. Amino acid sequence: CASSFQYSGANVLTF. The whole variable domain, filled in from reference TRBV28 and TRBJ2-6, reads DVKVTQSSRYLVKRTGEKVFLECVQDMDHENMFWYRQDPGLGLRLIYFSYDVKMKEKGDIPEGYSVSREKKERFSLILESASTNQTSMYLCASSFQYSGANVLTFGAGSRLTVL.

The chain uses TRBV5-4 and TRBJ2-3; 16 nucleotides align to TRBD2. CDR3 length: 18 residues. V lost 4 bases, J lost 4 bases, and 9 bases stayed unmatched. Germline V gives CDR1 SGHNT, CDR2 YYREEE (reference sequence). As DNA, the CDR3 is TGTGCCAGCAGCAGATCGGGACTAGCGGGAGGGGGGGCAGATACGCAGTATTTT. It is translated as CASSRSGLAGGGADTQYF.

The chain carries TRBV5-1 and TRBJ1-2; maybe TRBD1 (6 bases). From germline, CDR1 is SGHRS and CDR2 YFSETQ. Trimming removed 2 bases at V and 9 bases at J, with 14 bases between. The CDR3 covers 13 residues. The CDR3 reads CASSFGTTGRYTF. The CDR3 DNA is TGCGCCAGCAGCTTCGGGACAACAGGGCGCTACACCTTC.

This chain joins TRBV4-1 and TRBJ2-1; 8 bases are shared with TRBD1. This CDR3 contains 14 residues. The V gene's germline CDR1 is MGHRA and CDR2 YSYEKL. The junction had 1 base not matched to a gene; V was cut back by 1 base and J by 5 bases. CDR3: CASSQGDRNNEQFF. Written as DNA, the CDR3 is TGCGCCAGCAGCCAAGGGGACAGGAACAATGAGCAGTTCTTC.

The genes are TRBV6-1 and TRBJ1-5, with D unclear. CDR3 length: 13 amino acids. V lost 3 bases and J lost 7, with 10 bases in between. Per the germline V gene, CDR1 is MNHNS and CDR2 is SASEGT. The CDR3 coding sequence is TGTGCCAGCAGTGATGGGCCTCGGCAGCCCCAGCATTTT. Its translation: CASSDGPRQPQHF.

The chain carries TRBV4-1 and TRBJ2-5; D uncertain. V shed 1 base and J shed 2 bases, with 11 bases lying between them. The CDR3 length is 15 residues. Germline V lookup: CDR1 MGHRA, CDR2 YSYEKL. The CDR3 protein is CASSQGGQRQETQYF. The CDR3 DNA reads as TGCGCCAGCAGCCAAGGAGGTCAGAGACAAGAGACCCAGTACTTC.

Turning to this clone: The conserved closing phenylalanine or tryptophan is absent in this CDR3, likely reflecting a read error. The DNA is left out, because the CDR3 cannot be placed on it with certainty; the CDR3 is given as TCRdb lists it. This chain joins TRBV11-2 and TRBJ2-7; the table's D call of TRBD2 was not tested on the DNA. Both ends counted, the CDR3 spans 12 residues. Per the germline V gene, CDR1 is SGHAT and CDR2 is FQNNGV. CDR3 loop: CASSPPGGLLST.

The chain joins TRBV5-6 to TRBJ2-5; D ambiguous. The CDR3 is 13 amino acids. Germline loops: CDR1 SGHDT, CDR2 YYEEEE. V was pared by 1 base and J by 0 bases, with 4 bases between. In nucleotides, the CDR3 is TGTGCCAGCAGCTTGACAGACCAAGAGACCCAGTACTTC. Translating it yields CASSLTDQETQYF.

The genes are TRBV4-1 and TRBJ1-2, with D tentatively TRBD1 (5 bases). V was cut by 1 base and J by 2 bases, with 14 bases left in between. The germline gives CDR1 MGHRA, CDR2 YSYEKL. The CDR3 extends over 16 amino acids. The DNA for the CDR3 is TGCGCCAGCAGCCAAGCGACTCACAGGAGAAACTATGGCTACACCTTC. Protein product: CASSQATHRRNYGYTF.

In its sample, this clone was seen a few times. V is TRBV5-8 and J is TRBJ2-2; 7 nucleotides agree with TRBD2. This CDR3 comprises 15 residues. V dropped 1 base and J dropped 7; count of bases not matched to a gene: 7. The germline V gene encodes CDR1 SGHTS and CDR2 YDEGEE. The CDR3 region has the DNA TGTGCCAGCAGCTTGTGGCGGGAGAGGGGCGGGGAGCTGTTTTTT. It encodes CASSLWRERGGELFF.

This clone was found a few times. This sequence joins TRBV10-3 and TRBJ2-7; D is perhaps TRBD1 (6 bases). The germline gives CDR1 ENHRY, CDR2 SYGVKD. V was shortened by 0 bases and J by 1 base, with 19 bases between the two germline ends. The CDR3 consists of 18 residues. DNA for the CDR3: TGTGCCATCAGTGAGTCGAAAACCACTCGAACAGGGTCCTACGAGCAGTACTTC. Translation: CAISESKTTRTGSYEQYF.

The chain uses TRBV7-6 and TRBJ2-3; no clear D. Germline V CDR1 and CDR2: SGHVS, FNYEAQ. The CDR3 spans 14 residues. Deletions cut 5 bases from V and 0 bases from J, with 9 bases between. CDR3 DNA sequence: TGTGCCAGCAGCCGTTTTAGAAGCACAGATACGCAGTATTTT. This gives the protein CASSRFRSTDTQYF.

The V gene is TRBV2, the J gene TRBJ1-2; TRBD1 agrees at 7 bases. This CDR3 region has 14 residues. After removal of 6 bases from V and 0 bases from J, the junction contained 4 bases not matched to a gene. CDR1 and CDR2 (germline): SNHLY, FYNNEI. This CDR3 is CASSRDRPNYGYTF. CDR3 sequence (DNA): TGTGCCAGCAGCCGGGACAGACCTAACTATGGCTACACCTTC.

The genes are TRBV19 and TRBJ1-5; no reliable D call. V was trimmed by 7 bases and J by 0 bases, leaving 13 bases between them. This CDR3 contains 15 residues. Germline CDR1 is LNHDA and CDR2 is SQIVND (reference sequence). The CDR3 loop reads CASTVLRDSNQPQHF. The CDR3 region has the DNA TGTGCCAGTACCGTCTTGAGGGATAGCAATCAGCCCCAGCATTTT.